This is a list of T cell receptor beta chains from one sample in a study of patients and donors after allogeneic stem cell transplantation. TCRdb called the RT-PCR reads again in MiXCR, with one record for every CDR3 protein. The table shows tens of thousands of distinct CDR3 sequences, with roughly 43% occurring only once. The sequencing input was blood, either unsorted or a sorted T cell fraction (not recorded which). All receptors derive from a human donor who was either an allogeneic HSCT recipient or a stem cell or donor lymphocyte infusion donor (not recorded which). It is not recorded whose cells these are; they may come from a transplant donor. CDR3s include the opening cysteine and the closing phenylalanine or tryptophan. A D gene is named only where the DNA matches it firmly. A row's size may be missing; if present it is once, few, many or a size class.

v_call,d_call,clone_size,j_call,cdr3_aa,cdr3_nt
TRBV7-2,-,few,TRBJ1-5,CASSLDFAGGLNQPQHF,TGTGCCAGCAGCTTAGACTTTGCGGGGGGTCTCAATCAGCCCCAGCATTTT
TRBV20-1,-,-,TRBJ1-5,CSASYPGTRSNQPQHF,TGCAGTGCCTCATATCCCGGGACCAGGAGCAATCAGCCCCAGCATTTT
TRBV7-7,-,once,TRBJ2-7,CASSLEEAGEQYF,TGTGCTAGCAGCTTAGAGGAGGCAGGCGAGCAGTACTTC
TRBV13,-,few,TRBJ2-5,CASSKPGETQYF,TGTGCCAGCAGTAAACCGGGGGAGACCCAGTACTTC
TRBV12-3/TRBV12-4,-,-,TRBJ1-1,CASGKRDTEAFF,TGTGCCAGCGGGAAGAGGGACACTGAAGCTTTCTTT
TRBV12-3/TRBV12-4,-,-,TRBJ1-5,CASSLGQGFIQPQHF,TGTGCCAGCAGTTTAGGCCAGGGCTTTATCCAGCCCCAGCATTTT
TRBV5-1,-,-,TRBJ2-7,CASSRSAYEQYF,TGCGCCAGCAGTCGGTCAGCCTACGAGCAGTACTTC
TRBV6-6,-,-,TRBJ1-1,CASSLGTPEGHTEAFF,TGTGCCAGCAGTCTCGGGACACCCGAGGGGCACACTGAAGCTTTCTTT
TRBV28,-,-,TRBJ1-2,CASSSLAWGYTF,TGTGCCAGCAGTTCTCTTGCATGGGGCTACACCTTC
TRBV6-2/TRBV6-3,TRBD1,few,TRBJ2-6,CASSYSGQLSLGANVLTF,TGTGCCAGCAGTTACTCGGGACAGCTCTCTTTGGGGGCCAACGTCCTGACTTTC
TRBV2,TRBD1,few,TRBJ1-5,CASRLRPGQGNQPQHF,TGTGCCAGCAGACTACGTCCGGGACAGGGTAATCAGCCCCAGCATTTT
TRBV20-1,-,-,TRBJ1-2,CSARDSTANYGYTF,TGCAGTGCTAGAGATAGTACCGCTAACTATGGCTACACCTTC
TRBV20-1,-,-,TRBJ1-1,CSASPSGEYRAFF,TGCAGTGCTAGCCCCTCAGGGGAGTACCGAGCTTTCTTT
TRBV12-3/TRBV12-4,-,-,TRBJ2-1,CASSLDYYNEQFF,TGTGCCAGCAGCCTGGACTACTACAATGAGCAGTTCTTC
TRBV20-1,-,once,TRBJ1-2,CSARPTVLYGYTF,TGCAGTGCTAGACCCACAGTCCTCTATGGCTACACCTTC
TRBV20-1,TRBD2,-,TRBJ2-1,CSAWGLASYEQFF,TGCAGTGCGTGGGGACTAGCTAGCTATGAGCAGTTCTTC
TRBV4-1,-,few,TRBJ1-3,CASSQGRQTSGNTIYF,TGCGCCAGCAGCCAAGGGCGCCAGACCTCTGGAAACACCATATATTTT
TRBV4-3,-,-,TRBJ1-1,CASSQVIGGMVTEAFF,TGCGCCAGCAGCCAAGTTATAGGGGGGATGGTCACTGAAGCTTTCTTT
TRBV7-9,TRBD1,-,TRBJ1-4,CASKQGTTNEKLFF,TGTGCCAGCAAACAGGGGACAACTAATGAAAAACTGTTTTTT
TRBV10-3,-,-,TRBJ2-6,CAISVPGGQSSGANVLTF,TGTGCCATCAGTGTTCCGGGGGGACAGAGCTCTGGGGCCAACGTCCTGACTTTC
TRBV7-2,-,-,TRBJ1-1,CASSLAPPWGEAFF,TGTGCCAGCAGCTTGGCCCCACCCTGGGGTGAAGCTTTCTTT
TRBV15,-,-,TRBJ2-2,CATSRDRTGNTGELFF,TGTGCCACCAGCAGAGATCGAACAGGGAACACCGGGGAGCTGTTTTTT
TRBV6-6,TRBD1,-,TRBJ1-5,CASSGGQGVFYSNQPQHF,TGTGCCAGCAGCGGCGGACAGGGGGTATTTTATAGCAATCAGCCCCAGCATTTT
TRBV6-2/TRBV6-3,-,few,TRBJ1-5,CASSYGRGMNQPQHF,TGTGCCAGCAGTTATGGGAGGGGGATGAATCAGCCCCAGCATTTT
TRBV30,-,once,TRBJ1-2,CASPSGSYGYTF,TGTGCCAGCCCATCGGGGTCCTATGGCTACACCTTC
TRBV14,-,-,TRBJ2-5,CASSQVETQYF,TGTGCCAGCAGCCAAGTGGAGACCCAGTACTTC
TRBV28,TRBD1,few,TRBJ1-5,CASSLIPGQGPVGNQPQHF,TGTGCCAGCAGCCTAATTCCGGGACAGGGGCCGGTGGGCAATCAGCCCCAGCATTTT
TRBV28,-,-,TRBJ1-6,CASSLYEGLGVNSPLHF,TGTGCCAGCAGTTTATATGAGGGGCTAGGGGTGAATTCACCCCTCCACTTT
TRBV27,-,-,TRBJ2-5,CASSIHNQETQYF,TGTGCCAGCAGTATTCACAACCAAGAGACCCAGTACTTC
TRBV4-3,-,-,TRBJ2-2,CASSQDPTPLTGGELFF,TGCGCCAGCAGCCAAGATCCGACTCCACTCACCGGTGGGGAGCTGTTTTTT
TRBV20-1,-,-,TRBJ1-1,CSARDNAGAEAFF,TGCAGTGCTAGAGATAATGCCGGGGCGGAAGCTTTCTTT
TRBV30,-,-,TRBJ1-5,CAWSVRGNQPQHF,TGTGCCTGGAGTGTACGGGGAAATCAGCCCCAGCATTTT
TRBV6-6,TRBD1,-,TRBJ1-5,CASYHFRDRAQHF,TGTGCCAGCTACCATTTCAGGGACAGGGCCCAGCATTTT